This T cell receptor (beta chain) is drawn from a study of cytomegalovirus exposure and HLA in healthy donors. The method was immunoSEQ multiplex PCR; TCRdb's version includes in-frame clones alone and lacks a portion of them. In the table there are 50,000 to 80,000 clones, roughly 91% of which are singletons. The CDR3 totals 16 residues. CDR1 and CDR2 (germline): MNHEY, SMNVEV (reference sequence). V was cut by 5 bases and J by 5 bases, with 21 bases left in between. This clone was picked up one time. This receptor was taken from a woman under 30 in good health and CMV-seronegative. The chain is built from TRBV27 and TRBJ2-5; D uncertain. Sequencing input: PBMCs. The DNA of the CDR3 is TGTGCCAGCAGTCCGTCCCCTCGCGGCTCACGGGAGACCCAGTACTTC. Translated: CASSPSPRGSRETQYF.